This T cell receptor beta chain was sequenced in a study of T cell responses to AZD1222 COVID-19 vaccine. Recipients boosted at about 4 weeks or about 12 weeks are pooled. Study-wide results and limits: Mostly white British, mostly female donors; authors suggested clonal diversity may be underestimated. Close to half of all spike-specific TCRs reportedly target regions of the variants that are unmutated.

The V end lost 5 bases, the J end lost 0 bases, and 11 bases lay between the germline ends. CDR1 and CDR2 (germline): SGHNT, YYREEE (reference sequence). This CDR3 has 14 residues. Measured with immunoSEQ multiplex PCR; TCRdb has only the in-frame clones, and not every one. The table has about 200,000 clones, around 93% seen once. Details on this clone: What it binds is unknown.

The clonotype originates from an adult who received the AZD1222 COVID-19 vaccine. The chain combines TRBV5-4 with TRBJ1-1, with D possibly TRBD1 on 5 matching bases. Material: peripheral blood, obtained 28 days after the second AZD1222 dose. This chain's CDR3 is CASRDRQMNTEAFF. Here the CDR3 DNA reads TGTGCCAGCAGGGATCGACAGATGAACACTGAAGCTTTCTTT.